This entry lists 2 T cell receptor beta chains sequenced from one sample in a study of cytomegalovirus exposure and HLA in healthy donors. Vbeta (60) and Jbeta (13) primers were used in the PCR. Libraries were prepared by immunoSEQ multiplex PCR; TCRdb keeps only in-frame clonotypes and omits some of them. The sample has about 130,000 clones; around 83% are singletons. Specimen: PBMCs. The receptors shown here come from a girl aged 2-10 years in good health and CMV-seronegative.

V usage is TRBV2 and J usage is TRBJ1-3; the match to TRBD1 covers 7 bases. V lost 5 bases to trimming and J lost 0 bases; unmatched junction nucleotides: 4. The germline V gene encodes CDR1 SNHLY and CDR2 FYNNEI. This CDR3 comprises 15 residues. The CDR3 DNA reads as TGTGCCAGCAGTCGGGACAGAGCCTCTGGAAACACCATATATTTT. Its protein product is CASSRDRASGNTIYF.

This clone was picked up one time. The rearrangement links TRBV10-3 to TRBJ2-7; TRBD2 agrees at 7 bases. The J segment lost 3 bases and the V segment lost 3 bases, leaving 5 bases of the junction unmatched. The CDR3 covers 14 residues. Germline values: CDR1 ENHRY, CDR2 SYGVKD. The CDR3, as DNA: TGTGCCATCAGTGAAGGAGGCGGGGGCTACGAGCAGTACTTC. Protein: CAISEGGGGYEQYF.